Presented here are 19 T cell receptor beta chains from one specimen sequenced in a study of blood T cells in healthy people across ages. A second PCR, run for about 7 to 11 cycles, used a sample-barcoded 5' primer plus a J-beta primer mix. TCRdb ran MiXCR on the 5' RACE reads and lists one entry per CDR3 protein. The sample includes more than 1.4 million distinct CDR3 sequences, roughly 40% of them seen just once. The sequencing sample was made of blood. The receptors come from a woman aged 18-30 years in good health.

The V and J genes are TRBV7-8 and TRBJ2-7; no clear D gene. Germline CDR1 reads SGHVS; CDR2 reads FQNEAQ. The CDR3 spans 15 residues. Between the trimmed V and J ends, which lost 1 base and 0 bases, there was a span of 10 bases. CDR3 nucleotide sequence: TGTGCCAGCAGCTTAGGGGGAACGATCTCCTACGAGCAGTACTTC. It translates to CASSLGGTISYEQYF.

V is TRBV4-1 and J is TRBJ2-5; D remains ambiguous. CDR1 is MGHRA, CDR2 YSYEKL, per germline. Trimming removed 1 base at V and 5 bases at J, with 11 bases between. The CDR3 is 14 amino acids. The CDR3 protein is CASSQVRRIETQYF. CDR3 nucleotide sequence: TGCGCCAGCAGCCAAGTACGCAGGATCGAGACCCAGTACTTC.

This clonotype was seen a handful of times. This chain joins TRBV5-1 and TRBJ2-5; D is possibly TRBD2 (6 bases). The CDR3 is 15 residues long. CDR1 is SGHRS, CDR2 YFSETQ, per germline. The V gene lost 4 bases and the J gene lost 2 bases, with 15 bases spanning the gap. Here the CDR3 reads CASSPSEVRQETQYF. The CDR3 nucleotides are TGCGCCAGCAGCCCTAGCGAGGTTCGGCAAGAGACCCAGTACTTC. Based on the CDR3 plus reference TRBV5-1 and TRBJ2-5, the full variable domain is KAGVTQTPRYLIKTRGQQVTLSCSPISGHRSVSWYQQTPGQGLQFLFEYFSETQRNKGNFPGRFSGRQFSNSRSEMNVSTLELGDSALYLCASSPSEVRQETQYFGPGTRLLVL.

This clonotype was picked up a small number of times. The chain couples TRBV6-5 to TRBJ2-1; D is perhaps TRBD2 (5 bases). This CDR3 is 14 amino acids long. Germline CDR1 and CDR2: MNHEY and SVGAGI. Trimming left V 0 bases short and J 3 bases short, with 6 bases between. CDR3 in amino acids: CASSYSSVYNEQFF. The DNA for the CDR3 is TGTGCCAGCAGTTACTCTAGCGTCTACAATGAGCAGTTCTTC.

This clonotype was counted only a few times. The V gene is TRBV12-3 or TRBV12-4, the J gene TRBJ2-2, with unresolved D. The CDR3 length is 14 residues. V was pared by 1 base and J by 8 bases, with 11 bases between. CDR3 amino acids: CASSLDRLIGELFF. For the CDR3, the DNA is TGTGCCAGCAGTTTAGATAGGCTTATAGGGGAGCTGTTTTTT.

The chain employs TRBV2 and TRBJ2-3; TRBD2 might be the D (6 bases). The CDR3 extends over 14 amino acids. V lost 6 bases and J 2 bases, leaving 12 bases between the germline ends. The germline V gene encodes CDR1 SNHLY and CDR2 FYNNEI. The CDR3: CASREGYYTDTQYF. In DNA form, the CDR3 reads TGTGCCAGCAGGGAGGGGTATTACACAGATACGCAGTATTTT.

The CDR3 nucleotides read TGTGCCAGCAGTTCCCGGGCCCTAGCCAAAAACATTCAGTACTTC. Its protein product is CASSSRALAKNIQYF. V and J are TRBV28 and TRBJ2-4; unclear D gene. V shed 4 bases and J shed 0 bases, with 10 bases lying between them. The CDR3 consists of 15 residues. Germline CDR1 is MDHEN and CDR2 is SYDVKM. Together with reference TRBV28 and TRBJ2-4, the CDR3 gives the full variable domain: DVKVTQSSRYLVKRTGEKVFLECVQDMDHENMFWYRQDPGLGLRLIYFSYDVKMKEKGDIPEGYSVSREKKERFSLILESASTNQTSMYLCASSSRALAKNIQYFGAGTRLSVL.

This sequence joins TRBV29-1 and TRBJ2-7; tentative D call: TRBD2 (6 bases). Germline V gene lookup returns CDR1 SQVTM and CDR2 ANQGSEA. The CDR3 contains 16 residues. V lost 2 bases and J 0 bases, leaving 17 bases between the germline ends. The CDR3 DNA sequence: TGCAGCGTTGAAACGATGGTGACTAGTGGCTCCTACGAGCAGTACTTC. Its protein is CSVETMVTSGSYEQYF.

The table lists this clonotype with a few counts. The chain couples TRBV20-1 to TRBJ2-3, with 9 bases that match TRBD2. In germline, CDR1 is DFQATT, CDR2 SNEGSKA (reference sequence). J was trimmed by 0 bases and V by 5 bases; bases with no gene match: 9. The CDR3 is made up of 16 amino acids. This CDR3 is CSAPWTLAGSTDTQYF. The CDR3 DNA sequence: TGCAGTGCTCCCTGGACTCTAGCGGGGAGCACAGATACGCAGTATTTT.

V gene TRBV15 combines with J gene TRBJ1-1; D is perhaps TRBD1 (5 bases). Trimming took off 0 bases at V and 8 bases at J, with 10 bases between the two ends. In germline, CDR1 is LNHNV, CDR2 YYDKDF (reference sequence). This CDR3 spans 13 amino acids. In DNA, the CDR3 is TGTGCCACCAGCAGAGATCTTGAGGGGGAAGCTTTCTTT. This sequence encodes CATSRDLEGEAFF.

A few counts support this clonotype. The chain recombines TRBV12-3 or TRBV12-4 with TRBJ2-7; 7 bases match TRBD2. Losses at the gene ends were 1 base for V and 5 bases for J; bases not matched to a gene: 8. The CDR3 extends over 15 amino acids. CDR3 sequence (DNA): TGTGCCAGCAGTTTAGAGGCTAGCGGTCTCCACGAGCAGTACTTC. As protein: CASSLEASGLHEQYF.

CDR3 in amino acids: CASSFDGTMNTEAFF. In DNA, the CDR3 is TGTGCCAGCAGTTTCGACGGAACAATGAACACTGAAGCTTTCTTT. The chain recombines TRBV27 with TRBJ1-1; D is unresolved. This CDR3 has 15 amino acids. The V end was cut by 3 bases, the J end by 0 bases, with 11 bases between. From germline, CDR1 is MNHEY and CDR2 SMNVEV (reference sequence).

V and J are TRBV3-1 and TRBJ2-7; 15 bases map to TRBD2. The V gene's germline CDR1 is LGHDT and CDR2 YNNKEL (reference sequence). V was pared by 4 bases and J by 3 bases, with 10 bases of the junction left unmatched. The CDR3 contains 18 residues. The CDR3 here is CASSLDYPGLAGGYEQYF. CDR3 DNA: TGTGCCAGCAGCCTGGACTACCCGGGACTAGCGGGAGGCTACGAGCAGTACTTC.

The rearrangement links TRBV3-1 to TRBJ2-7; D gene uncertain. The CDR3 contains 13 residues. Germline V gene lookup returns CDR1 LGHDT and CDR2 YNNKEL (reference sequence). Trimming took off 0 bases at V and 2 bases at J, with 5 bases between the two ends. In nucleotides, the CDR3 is TGTGCCAGCAGCCAAGAGGCAGCCTACGAGCAGTACTTC. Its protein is CASSQEAAYEQYF.

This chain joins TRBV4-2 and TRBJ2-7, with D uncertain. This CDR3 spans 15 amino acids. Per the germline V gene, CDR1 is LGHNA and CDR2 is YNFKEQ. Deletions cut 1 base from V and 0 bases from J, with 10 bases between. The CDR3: CASSQGTTSSYEQYF. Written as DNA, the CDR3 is TGTGCCAGCAGCCAAGGGACCACCAGCTCCTACGAGCAGTACTTC.

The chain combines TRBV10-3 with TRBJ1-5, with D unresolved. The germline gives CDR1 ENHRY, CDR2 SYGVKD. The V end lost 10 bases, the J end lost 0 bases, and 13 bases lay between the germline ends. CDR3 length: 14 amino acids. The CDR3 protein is CATQERNSNQPQHF. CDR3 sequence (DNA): TGTGCCACCCAGGAGAGGAATAGCAATCAGCCCCAGCATTTT.

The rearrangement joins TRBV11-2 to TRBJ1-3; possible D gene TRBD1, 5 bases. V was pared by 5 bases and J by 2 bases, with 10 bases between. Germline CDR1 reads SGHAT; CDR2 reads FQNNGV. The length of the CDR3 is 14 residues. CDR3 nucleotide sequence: TGTGCCAGCAGCGTTTGGGGGGCTGGAAACACCATATATTTT. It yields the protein CASSVWGAGNTIYF.

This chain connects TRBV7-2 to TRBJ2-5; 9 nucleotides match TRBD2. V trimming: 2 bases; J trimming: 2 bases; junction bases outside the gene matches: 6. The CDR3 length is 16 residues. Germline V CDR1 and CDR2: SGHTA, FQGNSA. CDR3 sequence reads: CASSLLSGRWQETQYF. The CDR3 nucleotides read TGTGCCAGCAGCTTACTGAGCGGGAGGTGGCAAGAGACCCAGTACTTC.

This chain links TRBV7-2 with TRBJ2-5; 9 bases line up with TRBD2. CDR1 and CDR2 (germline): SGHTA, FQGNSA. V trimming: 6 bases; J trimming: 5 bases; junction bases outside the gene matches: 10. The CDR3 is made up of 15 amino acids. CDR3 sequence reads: CASSSLGLAGETQYF. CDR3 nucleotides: TGTGCCAGCAGTTCCCTGGGACTAGCCGGTGAGACCCAGTACTTC.